Listed below are T cell receptor beta chains from one sample, sequenced in a study of T cells of healthy individuals. MiXCR was run by TCRdb on the 5' RACE reads, yielding one entry per CDR3 protein. The data contain around 53,000 distinct CDR3 sequences, 14% to 15% of them seen just once; the ten biggest clones take up more than 15%. Every receptor here comes from a human donor in good health. CDR3s include the opening cysteine and the closing phenylalanine or tryptophan.

v_call cdr3_aa
TRBV27 CASSLRQGNTEAFF
TRBV7-2 CASSLGVREKLFF
TRBV29-1 CSVEDVAGGPGETQYF
TRBV9 CASSVTTGGPGDTQYF
TRBV24-1 CTTSEAAGGRNEQYF
TRBV9 CASTERGGNEQFF
TRBV7-9 CASSSLPRGQGVSYEQYF
TRBV5-8 CASSRRRGEAFF
TRBV4-1 CASSQGLGPQETQYF
TRBV29-1 CSVEEGQSTDTQYF
TRBV6-1 CASSEAEGTGGYGYTF
TRBV9 CASSPRSSGRIYEQYF
TRBV29-1 CSVETAAGSYEQYF
TRBV6-6 CASTQQGAKQPQHF
TRBV12-3/TRBV12-4 CASSPGGRAALEQYF
TRBV30 CAWSGQNEQFF
TRBV4-1 CASSQDKGLVAEQYF
TRBV5-4 CTSSPRTSRRDYNEQFF
TRBV6-5 CASRPRGSNYNEQFF
TRBV12-3/TRBV12-4 CASSLLPGNTEAFF
TRBV28 CASSGRYNEQFF
TRBV29-1 CSTNRAPGAEAFF
TRBV27 CASSLSGNNQPQHF
TRBV7-2 CASSLDRGGHNEQFF
TRBV19 CASSIASNNEQFF
TRBV20-1 CSARLGRGNSPLHF
TRBV29-1 CSVRDREGYEQYF
TRBV6-2/TRBV6-3 CASSYTGQGNIQYF
TRBV18 CASSPRVQGTSGNTIYF
TRBV15 CATSKTGPGSRDTQYF
TRBV5-6 CASSLWGTSGYLSYEQYF
TRBV4-1 CASRRQGPYNEQFF
TRBV6-1 CASSEATVSEAFF
TRBV5-4 CASSFPGQGLGTEAFF
TRBV20-1 CSAIDVDTQYF
TRBV12-3/TRBV12-4 CASSQTLGTPPEYF
TRBV7-9 CASSYSGTSGTYNEQFF
TRBV29-1 CSARDSLNQPQHF
TRBV6-5 CAIAEGPGSTDTQYF
TRBV10-3 CAISEPDRPYGYTF
TRBV7-8 CASSLMTGAVQPQHF
TRBV28 CASSPSVGGAGGDTQYF
TRBV30 CAWKPGLAGETQYF
TRBV6-1 CASSDVKSLEQYF
TRBV11-2 CASSLEGRGGNEQFF
TRBV6-1 CASSVKANTGELFF
TRBV6-2/TRBV6-3 CASSRDRTNEKLFF
TRBV4-1 CASSLSWTSGNTGELFF
TRBV5-1 CASSLDVSSGNTIYF
TRBV2 CASKRTAGGATDTQYF
TRBV4-3 CASSHPGQGFYGYTF
TRBV29-1 CSVAIGGKEQYF
TRBV11-1 CASSFADREQYF
TRBV7-6 CASSLRGDGANVLTF
TRBV5-6 CASKLPGPYEQYF